This T cell receptor (beta chain) came from a study of CD8 T cells in Susac syndrome. Trimming pared 3 bases from V and 4 bases from J, leaving 6 bases between. The CDR3 totals 11 residues. Germline loops: CDR1 GTSNPN, CDR2 SVGIG (reference sequence). Reverse transcription of 0.5 to 1 ug RNA was performed with random hexamers. TCRdb itself ran the immunoSEQ multiplex PCR reads through MiXCR, one entry per CDR3 protein. The sample holds 140,000 to 150,000 distinct CDR3 sequences, approximately 95% seen once. CD8+ and CD4+ blood T cells underwent TCR beta sequencing. The CD8+ and CD4+ T cells were negatively isolated, with the TEMRA cells enriched by FACS.

Input material: CD4+ T cells from PBMCs. The chain combines TRBV30 with TRBJ2-5; no clear D. This TCR derives from a human donor with multiple sclerosis. The chain's CDR3 is CAWRSGETQYF. CDR3 bases: TGTGCCTGGAGATCGGGAGAGACCCAGTACTTC.